A selection of T cell receptor beta chains follows, all from one sample in a study of cytomegalovirus exposure and HLA in healthy donors. Sequencing was performed with immunoSEQ multiplex PCR; in TCRdb, only in-frame clones are kept and a portion is missing. The repertoire table contains under 130,000 clones. The sequenced sample consisted of PBMCs. Receptors were obtained from a man in his fifties or sixties in good health and CMV-seronegative. Both conserved end residues are part of each CDR3. Each record gives: D gene, J gene, V gene, CDR3 length, CDR3 DNA, CDR3 protein. A D gene is named only where the DNA matches it firmly.

>-|TRBJ1-2|TRBV4-2|17
TGTGCCAGCAGCCAGGCCGTCGGGGGGAGTAATAACTATGGCTACACCTTC
CASSQAVGGSNNYGYTF
>TRBD2|TRBJ2-7|TRBV10-3|13
TGTGCCATCTGGGCTAGCGGGAGTGTCGAGCAGTACTTC
CAIWASGSVEQYF
>TRBD1|TRBJ2-7|TRBV19|15
TGTGCCAGTAGTGTTTCGACAGGGGCCCTCTACGAGCAGTACTTC
CASSVSTGALYEQYF
>TRBD2|TRBJ2-7|TRBV11-2|16
TGTGCCAGCAGCTCCTTCATCTTGGGAGGGCACTACGAGCAGTACTTC
CASSSFILGGHYEQYF
>-|TRBJ1-2|TRBV9|17
TGTGCCAGCAGCATCATAGGGGGTAGTGGGAATTTGGGAGGCTACACCTTC
CASSIIGGSGNLGGYTF
>-|TRBJ2-7|TRBV5-1|14
TGCGCCAGCAGCACCCGGGCGGGGTTTTACGAGCAGTACTTC
CASSTRAGFYEQYF
>-|TRBJ1-5|TRBV19|16
TGTGCCAGTAGTGCCTGGACAGAATTGAGCAATCAGCCCCAGCATTTT
CASSAWTELSNQPQHF
>-|TRBJ1-1|TRBV9|13
TGTGCCAGCAGCGTAGTGGGGAGTACTGAAGCTTTCTTT
CASSVVGSTEAFF
>TRBD1|TRBJ2-7|TRBV5-1|15
TGCGCCAGCAGCTTGGGTCCGGGACAGGGTGGCGAGCAGTACTTC
CASSLGPGQGGEQYF
>-|TRBJ1-4|TRBV29-1|12
TGCAGCGTTGGTCAGGGCGGTGAAAAACTGTTTTTT
CSVGQGGEKLFF
>-|TRBJ1-3|TRBV4-2|17
TGTGCCAGCAGCCAAGAGGGCCCCGGAGGGACTGGAAACACCATATATTTT
CASSQEGPGGTGNTIYF
>-|TRBJ1-1|TRBV4-2|17
TGTGCCAGCAGCCAAGGACTCGGGGGTGGGTACGACACTGAAGCTTTCTTT
CASSQGLGGGYDTEAFF
>TRBD1|TRBJ1-2|TRBV25-1|13
TGTGCCACCCTGGGACAGGCGAACTATGGCTACACCTTC
CATLGQANYGYTF
>TRBD1|TRBJ1-2|TRBV5-4|14
TGTGCCAGCTGGCAGACAGGGCGCTCTTATGGCTACACCTTC
CASWQTGRSYGYTF
>TRBD1|TRBJ2-1|TRBV5-1|15
TGCGCCAGCAGCTTGGAGGGGGCCCTATACAATGAGCAGTTCTTC
CASSLEGALYNEQFF
>TRBD1|TRBJ2-7|TRBV18|15
TGTGCCAGCTCAAGCGGGACAGGGGGTGTCTACGAGCAGTACTTC
CASSSGTGGVYEQYF
>-|TRBJ1-2|TRBV29-1|9
TGCAGCGTTGAAGCCCACTACACCTTC
CSVEAHYTF
>-|TRBJ1-2|TRBV5-4|13
TGTGCCAGCAGCTCCCCTGGAGGGAACGGCTACACCTTC
CASSSPGGNGYTF
>-|TRBJ1-2|TRBV7-9|13
TGTGCCAGCAGCTTGAGCAGGAACTATGGCTACACCTTC
CASSLSRNYGYTF
>-|TRBJ1-2|TRBV5-1|14
TGCGCCAGCACCCGATCCGGGGGGAACTATGGCTACACCTTC
CASTRSGGNYGYTF
>-|TRBJ2-5|TRBV5-8|14
TGTGCCAGCAGCTTGGGACCAGGTCAAGAGACCCAGTACTTC
CASSLGPGQETQYF
>-|TRBJ1-5|TRBV19|14
TGTGCCAGTAATGGGGGAGGGAGAGGTCAGCCCCAGCATTTT
CASNGGGRGQPQHF
>TRBD2|TRBJ2-1|TRBV5-6|16
TGTGCCAGCAGCTTGCGCGGGACTAGCGGGATTGGTGAGCAGTTCTTC
CASSLRGTSGIGEQFF
>-|TRBJ2-2|TRBV6-1|17
TGTGCCAGCAGTGAAATAGGGCAGTTGACAGACACCGGGGAGCTGTTTTTT
CASSEIGQLTDTGELFF
>TRBD1|TRBJ1-1|TRBV5-1|15
TGCGCCAGCAGCGAGGGCCTTCAGGGGGCCACTGAAGCTTTCTTT
CASSEGLQGATEAFF
>TRBD2|TRBJ2-1|TRBV4-1|15
TGCGCCAGCAGCCAAGGAGGACTAGCGGGAGGTGAGCAGTTCTTC
CASSQGGLAGGEQFF
>-|TRBJ2-3|TRBV25-1|15
TGTGCCAGCGGAAGTTTAGCGGCTAGCACAGATACGCAGTATTTT
CASGSLAASTDTQYF
>-|TRBJ2-1|TRBV7-6|13
TGTGCCAGCAGCTTAGATCAGGGGAGTGAGCAGTTCTTC
CASSLDQGSEQFF
>TRBD1|TRBJ1-3|TRBV18|17
TGTGCCAGCTCACCACTCCCGACAGGGGGTGCCGGAAACACCATATATTTT
CASSPLPTGGAGNTIYF
>TRBD2|TRBJ2-3|TRBV11-2|17
TGTGCCAGCAGCTTCCGCGGGGGGGCCGTATACACAGATACGCAGTATTTT
CASSFRGGAVYTDTQYF
>TRBD1|TRBJ1-2|TRBV19|16
TGTGCCAGTAGTACCTTGGACAGGAGAGCTAACTATGGCTACACCTTC
CASSTLDRRANYGYTF
>-|TRBJ2-7|TRBV5-1|16
TGCGCCAGCAGCCCTCATTCAGGGGATAGCTCCTACGAGCAGTACTTC
CASSPHSGDSSYEQYF
>-|TRBJ2-1|TRBV29-1|13
TGCAGCACAGCAACAGGAATTCCCAATGAGCAGTTCTTC
CSTATGIPNEQFF
>-|TRBJ2-1|TRBV7-2|16
TGTGCCAGCAGCTCTTCCCCGGGGGGAGGGACAAATGAGCAGTTCTTC
CASSSSPGGGTNEQFF
>TRBD1|TRBJ1-2|TRBV5-4|14
TGTGCCAGCAACCCCGGGACAGGGATTTATGGCTACACCTTC
CASNPGTGIYGYTF
>-|TRBJ1-2|TRBV15|15
TGTGCCACCAGCAGAGGGGCGAACAGCAACTATGGCTACACCTTC
CATSRGANSNYGYTF
>-|TRBJ2-5|TRBV11-2|15
TGTGCCAGCAGCTTAGGACTAGGATTTTTAGAGACCCAGTACTTC
CASSLGLGFLETQYF
>-|TRBJ2-1|TRBV9|14
TGTGCCAGCAGCGCGGGGGGCCCATGGGATGAGCAGTTCTTC
CASSAGGPWDEQFF
>-|TRBJ1-3|TRBV6-1|13
TGTGCCAGCAGTCCAGAACGAGGAAACACCATATATTTT
CASSPERGNTIYF
>TRBD2|TRBJ2-1|TRBV9|15
TGTGCCAGCAGGAAGACTAGCGACCCCTACAATGAGCAGTTCTTC
CASRKTSDPYNEQFF
>-|TRBJ1-5|TRBV6-1|16
TGTGCCAGCAGTGAAGGTCGGCTAGCCGGCAATCAGCCCCAGCATTTT
CASSEGRLAGNQPQHF
>-|TRBJ1-2|TRBV9|12
TGTGCCAGCAGCGACAGGGTCCATGGCTACACCTTC
CASSDRVHGYTF
>TRBD1|TRBJ2-7|TRBV30|14
TGTGCCTGGAGTACCGAGGGGGCGACCTACGAGCAGTACTTC
CAWSTEGATYEQYF
>-|TRBJ1-1|TRBV5-6|15
TGTGCCAGCAGCTTGGGCAGGGGCGCGAACACTGAAGCTTTCTTT
CASSLGRGANTEAFF
>TRBD1|TRBJ2-7|TRBV5-6|16
TGTGCCAGCAGCCTAAGACAGGGTTGGGCCGCCTACGAGCAGTACTTC
CASSLRQGWAAYEQYF
>-|TRBJ1-2|TRBV19|14
TGTGCCAGTAGAGCGCCCGGACAGAGTTATGGCTACACCTTC
CASRAPGQSYGYTF
>-|TRBJ1-5|TRBV5-8|17
TGTGCCAGCAGTTCCAATACCCGGGTCCTCCCTTGGGAGCCCCAGCATTTT
CASSSNTRVLPWEPQHF
>TRBD2|TRBJ2-7|TRBV7-9|16
TGTGCCAGCAGCTCGTACGGGACTAGCGGCTCCTACGAGCAGTACTTC
CASSSYGTSGSYEQYF
>-|TRBJ2-2|TRBV28|15
TGTGCCAGCAGTTTTACCTACAGGGTCACCGGGGAGCTGTTTTTT
CASSFTYRVTGELFF
>-|TRBJ2-1|TRBV7-2|12
TGTGCCAGCAGCCCCGTAGCGAATGAGCAGTTCTTC
CASSPVANEQFF
>-|TRBJ1-2|TRBV19|14
TGTGCCAGTAGGAACCGGGATGAGAGCTATGGCTACACCTTC
CASRNRDESYGYTF
>-|TRBJ2-5|TRBV23-1|9
TGCGCCAGCATCTCACAGGCATACTTC
CASISQAYF
>-|TRBJ1-5|TRBV7-2|14
TGTGCCAGCAGTCGTCGGACTATCGATCAGCCCCAGCATTTT
CASSRRTIDQPQHF
>-|TRBJ1-2|TRBV7-9|14
TGTGCCAGCAGCCCTAACTTGGGCCCCTATGGCTACACCTTC
CASSPNLGPYGYTF
>TRBD2|TRBJ2-5|TRBV7-2|14
TGTGCCAGCAACCTAATGGGGGGAGGGGAGACCCAGTACTTC
CASNLMGGGETQYF